This entry lists 24 T cell receptor beta chains sequenced from one sample in a study of PD-L1 blockade in urothelial cancer. The sample's time point: pretreatment peripheral blood. TCRdb's copy holds only in-frame clones and misses some; the assay was immunoSEQ multiplex PCR. The sample lists some 120,000 clones, approximately 84% occurring once. This material consisted of PBMCs, taken around atezolizumab (anti-PD-L1) treatment. All receptors come from a man aged 50 to 60 with urothelial cancer.

J is TRBJ2-7 and V is TRBV28, with 14 positions matching TRBD2. Per germline, CDR1 MDHEN and CDR2 SYDVKM. This CDR3 spans 18 amino acids. The junction had 10 bases not matched to a gene; V was cut back by 6 bases and J by 0 bases. The CDR3 DNA sequence: TGTGCCAGCAGGAACCCAGCCGGGACTAGCGGGAGCTCCTACGAGCAGTACTTC. It translates to CASRNPAGTSGSSYEQYF.

This clone was detected once. V is TRBV6-1 and J is TRBJ2-1, with 10 positions matching TRBD2. The junction had 3 bases not matched to a gene; V was cut back by 6 bases and J by 1 base. The germline V gene has CDR1 MNHNS and CDR2 SASEGT. The CDR3 covers 15 residues. The CDR3 region has the DNA TGTGCCAGCAGCGGACTAGCGGAGTCCTACAATGAGCAGTTCTTC. This encodes CASSGLAESYNEQFF.

The chain recombines TRBV18 with TRBJ1-5; tentative D call: TRBD1 (6 bases). The V end was cut by 6 bases, the J end by 4 bases, with 13 bases between. Per the germline V gene, CDR1 is KGHSH and CDR2 is LQKENI. CDR3 length: 14 residues. CDR3 loop: CASSPGQKNQPQHF. Here the CDR3 DNA reads TGTGCCAGCTCCCCAGGACAGAAAAATCAGCCCCAGCATTTT.

The V gene is TRBV6-5, the J gene TRBJ1-2; a weak D match, TRBD1 (6 bases). Trimming left V 6 bases short and J 4 bases short, with 18 bases between. There are 15 residues in the CDR3. The germline gives CDR1 MNHEY, CDR2 SVGAGI. CDR3: CASSPLQGVGYGYTF. The DNA for the CDR3 is TGTGCCAGCAGCCCATTACAGGGAGTTGGCTATGGCTACACCTTC.

In this sample, this clone turned up once. V usage is TRBV15 and J usage is TRBJ2-4; D is unresolved. This CDR3 spans 14 amino acids. V dropped 5 bases and J dropped 3 bases, with 11 bases sitting between them. Per the germline V gene, CDR1 is LNHNV and CDR2 is YYDKDF (reference sequence). The CDR3 coding sequence is TGTGCCACCAGCGCGCCGTTCGGCAAAAACATTCAGTACTTC. It translates to CATSAPFGKNIQYF.

This clone was observed many times. The V and J genes are TRBV4-1 and TRBJ1-2; a possible D gene is TRBD1 (6 bases). The CDR3 has 13 amino acids. Germline-derived CDR1 and CDR2 are MGHRA and YSYEKL. Deletions cut 1 base from V and 8 bases from J, with 11 bases between. The CDR3 loop is CASSQGDNKGYTF. The CDR3 DNA reads as TGCGCCAGCAGCCAAGGGGACAATAAGGGCTACACCTTC.

This sequence joins TRBV5-1 and TRBJ2-1; D is unresolved. CDR1 and CDR2 from the germline V gene are SGHRS and YFSETQ. The CDR3 is 12 amino acids. Trimming cost V 7 bases and J 5 bases, with 10 bases left between them. The CDR3 spells CASSGLNNEQFF. The CDR3 nucleotides read TGCGCCAGCTCCGGGTTAAACAATGAGCAGTTCTTC.

The V call is TRBV5-1, the J call TRBJ2-1, with 7 bases fitting TRBD2. Germline V gene data show CDR1 as SGHRS and CDR2 as YFSETQ. After removal of 1 base from V and 4 bases from J, the junction contained 5 bases not matched to a gene. The CDR3 runs to 15 residues. CDR3 protein: CASSLRGETYNEQFF. CDR3 nucleotides: TGCGCCAGCAGCTTGCGGGGGGAGACTTACAATGAGCAGTTCTTC.

The rearrangement joins TRBV4-2 to TRBJ2-3; unclear D gene. This CDR3 has 16 amino acids. Germline V gene lookup returns CDR1 LGHNA and CDR2 YNFKEQ. The V end lost 1 base, the J end lost 1 base, and 12 bases lay between the germline ends. Written as DNA, the CDR3 is TGTGCCAGCAGCCAAGCGTCTATCTCGGGCACAGATACGCAGTATTTT. Its protein product is CASSQASISGTDTQYF.

The chain uses TRBV13 and TRBJ1-2, with 8 bases matching TRBD1. Germline lookup yields CDR1 PRHDT and CDR2 FYEKMQ (reference sequence). This CDR3 comprises 14 residues. J gave up 5 bases and V 2 bases, and 4 bases lay outside the gene matches. In nucleotides, the CDR3 is TGTGCCAGCAGCTTACAGGGGGCTTTGTATGGCTACACCTTC. Protein: CASSLQGALYGYTF.

The rearrangement joins TRBV7-2 to TRBJ2-2, with 9 nucleotides matching TRBD2. Germline CDR1 and CDR2: SGHTA and FQGNSA. The CDR3 consists of 18 residues. Germline trimming cut 1 base from V and 4 bases from J; bases unmatched to any gene: 10. DNA for the CDR3: TGTGCCAGCAGCTTAGGAGGTCTTCGCGGGAGGGCCACCGGGGAGCTGTTTTTT. It encodes CASSLGGLRGRATGELFF.

The chain joins TRBV9 to TRBJ2-5, with D possibly being TRBD2 (6 bases). The CDR3 length is 15 residues. The V gene's germline CDR1 is SGDLS and CDR2 YYNGEE. With 0 bases removed from V and 1 base from J, the gap between germline ends came to 10 bases. The CDR3 protein is CASSVGGLTQETQYF. The CDR3 DNA sequence: TGTGCCAGCAGCGTAGGAGGACTAACCCAAGAGACCCAGTACTTC.

The chain carries TRBV28 and TRBJ2-1; TRBD1 agrees at 7 bases. The CDR3 is 14 residues long. CDR1 is MDHEN and CDR2 is SYDVKM in the germline V gene. With 6 bases clipped from V and 12 bases from J, the junction kept 14 bases outside the gene matches. CDR3 region: CASRPPRTGSGQFF. DNA for the CDR3: TGTGCCAGCAGACCACCCCGGACAGGATCAGGGCAGTTCTTC.

The rearrangement joins TRBV19 to TRBJ2-2; D remains ambiguous. Germline V gene lookup returns CDR1 LNHDA and CDR2 SQIVND (reference sequence). The CDR3 is 12 amino acids. V lost 8 bases and J 1 base, leaving 5 bases between the germline ends. CDR3 loop: CASGRNTGELFF. In DNA, the CDR3 is TGTGCCAGTGGCAGGAACACCGGGGAGCTGTTTTTT.

V and J are TRBV6-5 and TRBJ1-4; TRBD1 might be the D (6 bases). Germline values: CDR1 MNHEY, CDR2 SVGAGI. The CDR3 runs to 14 residues. V lost 2 bases and J 5 bases, leaving 9 bases between the germline ends. The CDR3 DNA is TGTGCCAGCAGTTACGACAGGTGGAATGAAAAACTGTTTTTT. Its protein is CASSYDRWNEKLFF.

The rearrangement links TRBV9 to TRBJ2-1, with TRBD1 identical over 12 bases. Germline lookup yields CDR1 SGDLS and CDR2 YYNGEE. This CDR3 spans 20 amino acids. J lost 7 bases, V lost 4 bases, and 21 bases had no gene match. For the CDR3, the DNA is TGTGCCAGCAGCATCCAATTTTTTTCCGGGACAGGGGGCTCGGAGAATGAGCAGTTCTTC. Residues: CASSIQFFSGTGGSENEQFF.

The chain uses TRBV28 and TRBJ2-7; 8 nucleotides agree with TRBD2. CDR1 and CDR2 (germline): MDHEN, SYDVKM. The CDR3 has 14 residues. V dropped 5 bases and J dropped 3; count of bases not matched to a gene: 6. This chain's CDR3 is CASSTGLAIYEQYF. The CDR3 DNA follows: TGTGCCAGCAGTACTGGACTAGCAATCTACGAGCAGTACTTC.

The chain is built from TRBV4-1 and TRBJ2-3, with TRBD2 matching 7 bases. CDR3 length: 17 residues. CDR1 and CDR2 (germline): MGHRA, YSYEKL. V was pared by 1 base and J by 4 bases, with 11 bases of the junction left unmatched. The CDR3 here is CASSQGGGGLGADTQYF. CDR3 coding DNA: TGCGCCAGCAGCCAAGGTGGAGGAGGACTAGGGGCAGATACGCAGTATTTT.

The V and J genes are TRBV5-1 and TRBJ2-7; 8 bases agree with TRBD2. The CDR3 runs to 15 residues. V was clipped by 0 bases and J by 3 bases; unmatched bases: 5. Germline CDR1 reads SGHRS; CDR2 reads YFSETQ. The CDR3 DNA reads as TGCGCCAGCAGCTTGGGGGGACTAGAAGGCTACGAGCAGTACTTC. Protein sequence: CASSLGGLEGYEQYF.

The rearrangement joins TRBV5-1 to TRBJ1-4; D is perhaps TRBD1 (5 bases). CDR3 length: 14 amino acids. The V end was cut by 4 bases, the J end by 5 bases, with 12 bases between. Germline values: CDR1 SGHRS, CDR2 YFSETQ. As DNA, the CDR3 is TGCGCCAGCAGCCCTGGACACGTCAATGAAAAACTGTTTTTT. It codes for CASSPGHVNEKLFF. The full variable domain, with the rest looked up from reference TRBV5-1 and TRBJ1-4, is KAGVTQTPRYLIKTRGQQVTLSCSPISGHRSVSWYQQTPGQGLQFLFEYFSETQRNKGNFPGRFSGRQFSNSRSEMNVSTLELGDSALYLCASSPGHVNEKLFFGSGTQLSVL.

The genes are TRBV7-9 and TRBJ2-7; the D gene is possibly TRBD1 (7 bases). CDR1 is SEHNR, CDR2 FQNEAQ, per germline (reference sequence). The V gene lost 5 bases and the J gene lost 3 bases, with 11 bases spanning the gap. This CDR3 has 13 amino acids. CDR3 amino acids: CASSAGQSYEQYF. Here the CDR3 DNA reads TGTGCCAGCAGCGCGGGACAGAGCTACGAGCAGTACTTC.

V is TRBV5-1 and J is TRBJ2-6; TRBD1 agrees at 7 bases. Looked up from germline, CDR1 is SGHRS and CDR2 is YFSETQ. The CDR3 is 14 amino acids. V trimming: 6 bases; J trimming: 2 bases; junction bases outside the gene matches: 2. Here the CDR3 reads CASIDRAGANVLTF. DNA for the CDR3: TGCGCCAGCATCGACAGGGCTGGGGCCAACGTCCTGACTTTC.

V is TRBV9 and J is TRBJ1-1; 7 bases are shared with TRBD1. After removal of 2 bases from V and 1 base from J, the junction contained 8 bases not matched to a gene. Germline V gives CDR1 SGDLS, CDR2 YYNGEE. The CDR3 spans 16 residues. In nucleotides, the CDR3 is TGTGCCAGCAGCGTCTTGACAGGGCAATGGAACACTGAAGCTTTCTTT. Translated, it gives CASSVLTGQWNTEAFF.

On this clone: Other DNA sequences from this sample encode an identical CDR3 as well. The V and J genes are TRBV4-1 and TRBJ1-5, with D maybe TRBD1 (5 bases). The V gene lost 0 bases and the J gene lost 7 bases, with 13 bases spanning the gap. The germline V gene encodes CDR1 MGHRA and CDR2 YSYEKL. The CDR3 contains 15 residues. As DNA, the CDR3 is TGCGCCAGCAGCCAAGATAGGGGAATTGGACAGCCCCAGCATTTT. It is translated as CASSQDRGIGQPQHF.